This T cell receptor (beta chain) emerged from a study of T-cell reconstitution after alpha-beta-depleted transplantation in children. V was cut by 4 bases and J by 4 bases, with 16 bases left in between. CDR1 is SGHRS, CDR2 YFSETQ, per germline. This CDR3 has 15 amino acids. It was with unique molecular identifiers that the TCRbeta library was prepared. TCRdb re-derived calls from the PCR reads in MiXCR, one entry per CDR3 protein. The sample has about 400,000 distinct CDR3 sequences, roughly 22% seen once; the top ten hold approximately 3.9%. This clonotype has more than one count but fewer than ten.

Material: PBMCs from the stem cell graft donor, obtained from the stem cell graft. The rearrangement links TRBV5-1 to TRBJ2-3, with D perhaps being TRBD1 or TRBD2 (6 bases each). This receptor was taken from a human donor who donated a stem cell graft to a child with acute myeloid leukemia. The CDR3: CASSPVGGLADTQYF. In DNA, the CDR3 is TGCGCCAGCAGCCCCGTGGGGGGCTTAGCAGATACGCAGTATTTT. Looking up the rest from reference TRBV5-1 and TRBJ2-3 gives the full variable domain: KAGVTQTPRYLIKTRGQQVTLSCSPISGHRSVSWYQQTPGQGLQFLFEYFSETQRNKGNFPGRFSGRQFSNSRSEMNVSTLELGDSALYLCASSPVGGLADTQYFGPGTRLTVL.